The next 26 T cell receptor beta chains were all read from a single sample in a study of beta chain features in type 1 diabetes. Broader study findings: Moderately but significantly shorter TCRB CDR3s were found in Type 1 diabetes patients in all four CD4+ subsets.

No cognate antigen is known for these TCRs. Reverse transcribing all isolated RNA meant expressed TCRB transcripts were sequenced. TCRdb's copy holds only in-frame clones and misses some; the assay was immunoSEQ multiplex PCR. Of some 290,000 clones in the sample, around 25% were seen once. Sequenced material: naive CD4+ T cells from blood. The receptors were gathered from a woman in her thirties with type 1 diabetes.

This chain connects TRBV30 to TRBJ2-7; 8 nucleotides match TRBD2. Germline V gives CDR1 GTSNPN, CDR2 SVGIG (reference sequence). Losses at the gene ends were 4 bases for V and 3 bases for J; bases not matched to a gene: 8. The CDR3 is made up of 14 amino acids. The CDR3 spells CAWTPGAGGYEQYF. CDR3 nucleotide sequence: TGTGCCTGGACCCCCGGCGCGGGAGGCTACGAGCAGTACTTC.

The V gene is TRBV18, the J gene TRBJ2-6; a possible D gene is TRBD1 (6 bases). There are 16 residues in the CDR3. In germline, CDR1 is KGHSH, CDR2 LQKENI. V was shortened by 3 bases and J by 0 bases, with 9 bases between the two germline ends. CDR3: CASSPPGVSGANVLTF. The CDR3 DNA reads as TGTGCCAGCTCACCCCCAGGGGTCTCTGGGGCCAACGTCCTGACTTTC.

The rearrangement joins TRBV10-1 to TRBJ2-1, with a weak D call TRBD1 (6 bases). Trimming shortened V by 10 bases and J by 1 base, and 8 bases separated the two germline ends. The CDR3 sequence is 12 residues long. Germline V gene sequence: CDR1 WNHNN, CDR2 SYGVQD (reference sequence). The CDR3 loop reads CATGTSYNEQFF. Written as DNA, the CDR3 is TGCGCCACCGGGACATCCTACAATGAGCAGTTCTTC.

This clone has only a few counts. The chain couples TRBV7-9 to TRBJ1-1; D remains unclear. V lost 1 base, J lost 0 bases, and 6 bases lay in between. This CDR3 spans 14 amino acids. Germline CDR1 reads SEHNR; CDR2 reads FQNEAQ (reference sequence). CDR3 DNA: TGTGCCAGCAGCTTAGGGGCAGTGAACACTGAAGCTTTCTTT. Translated, it gives CASSLGAVNTEAFF.

This clone has only a few counts. V is TRBV7-2 and J is TRBJ1-5; TRBD1 matches 9 bases. V lost 6 bases to trimming and J lost 6 bases; unmatched junction nucleotides: 12. The CDR3 totals 16 residues. Germline V gene lookup returns CDR1 SGHTA and CDR2 FQGNSA. The CDR3 loop reads CASSYLPGQGGQPQHF. The CDR3 DNA is TGTGCCAGCAGTTATCTGCCGGGACAGGGAGGTCAGCCCCAGCATTTT.

The V and J genes are TRBV9 and TRBJ2-7; 7 bases match TRBD2. Looked up from germline, CDR1 is SGDLS and CDR2 is YYNGEE. This CDR3 comprises 15 residues. V dropped 0 bases and J dropped 2; count of bases not matched to a gene: 5. DNA for the CDR3: TGTGCCAGCAGCGTAGGTCACGGGAGGACCTACGAGCAGTACTTC. Residues: CASSVGHGRTYEQYF.

CDR3 amino acids: CATSRDRGTGTLNYGYTF. CDR3 coding DNA: TGTGCCACCAGCAGAGATAGGGGGACCGGGACCCTTAACTATGGCTACACCTTC. The chain recombines TRBV15 with TRBJ1-2; D might be TRBD1 (6 bases). The CDR3 is made up of 18 amino acids. Trimming shortened V by 0 bases and J by 1 base, and 18 bases separated the two germline ends. The germline V gene encodes CDR1 LNHNV and CDR2 YYDKDF (reference sequence).

This clone was found a few times. The CDR3 loop reads CASSKGAGRNQPQHF. CDR3 DNA sequence: TGTGCCAGCAGCAAAGGGGCAGGCCGCAATCAGCCCCAGCATTTT. The genes are TRBV21-1 and TRBJ1-5; the D call of TRBD1 is as the table states it, not checked on the DNA. TRBV21-1 is noted as a pseudogene. The CDR3 contains 15 residues.

The table lists this clone with a few counts. The CDR3 loop is CASTTGGGGYTF. The CDR3 region has the DNA TGTGCCAGCACTACAGGGGGCGGCGGCTACACCTTC. The chain is built from TRBV4-2 and TRBJ1-2; 9 bases line up with TRBD1. CDR1 and CDR2 (germline): LGHNA, YNFKEQ. This CDR3 has 12 amino acids. V gave up 7 bases and J gave up 8 bases; unmatched junction bases: 5.

This clone showed up just a few times. The CDR3 nucleotides read TGTGCCAGCAGCTTAGTTCAGGATACGCAGTATTTT. It yields the protein CASSLVQDTQYF. The chain uses TRBV7-8 and TRBJ2-3; the D is unclear. The V gene's germline CDR1 is SGHVS and CDR2 FQNEAQ. The CDR3 is 12 amino acids. Trimming removed 1 base at V and 6 bases at J, with 5 bases between.

In this sample, this clone turned up a few times. V and J are TRBV7-2 and TRBJ2-7; 10 nucleotides line up with TRBD2. With 6 bases clipped from V and 9 bases from J, the junction kept 11 bases outside the gene matches. Per germline, CDR1 SGHTA and CDR2 FQGNSA. CDR3 size: 14 residues. The chain's CDR3 is CASRVPLAGAWQYF. The CDR3 DNA follows: TGTGCCAGCAGGGTGCCGCTAGCGGGAGCTTGGCAGTACTTC.

The chain links TRBV25-1 to TRBJ2-1; D unresolved. The CDR3 extends over 11 amino acids. Trimming took 6 bases from V and 7 from J, leaving 7 bases between them. Germline V gene sequence: CDR1 MGHDK, CDR2 SYGVNS. DNA of the CDR3: TGTGCCAGCAGACAGTATAATGAGCAGTTCTTC. Its protein product is CASRQYNEQFF.

This sequence joins TRBV2 and TRBJ2-2; the match to TRBD2 covers 7 bases. The CDR3 has 16 amino acids. Trimming took 6 bases from V and 0 from J; bases not matched to a gene: 7. CDR1 is SNHLY, CDR2 FYNNEI, per germline. CDR3 sequence: CASRELAYANTGELFF. The CDR3 DNA reads as TGTGCCAGCAGGGAACTAGCGTACGCGAACACCGGGGAGCTGTTTTTT.

On this clone: The junction does not match germline at one end; this may be a read error. The chain employs TRBV5-6 and TRBJ2-5; 8 bases agree with TRBD1. Per germline, CDR1 SGHDT and CDR2 YYEEEE. The CDR3 is 14 residues long. CDR3 loop: CASTLTGVEETQYF. CDR3 in DNA: TGTGCCAGCACCTTGACAGGGGTGGAAGAGACCCAGTACTTC.

In its sample, this clone was seen a few times. This rearrangement joins TRBV9 to TRBJ2-1; D gene unclear. Between the trimmed V and J ends, which lost 6 bases and 5 bases, there was a span of 12 bases. The CDR3 contains 13 residues. Per germline, CDR1 SGDLS and CDR2 YYNGEE. The CDR3 loop reads CASKTAEDNEQFF. As DNA, the CDR3 is TGTGCCAGCAAGACCGCCGAGGACAATGAGCAGTTCTTC.

CDR3 nucleotides: TGTGCCAGCAGCAAACCCTCAGGGTCTGGCACAGATACGCAGTATTTT. Amino acids: CASSKPSGSGTDTQYF. The chain joins TRBV21-1 to TRBJ2-3; the table's D gene call, TRBD1, was not cross checked with the DNA. TRBV21-1 is reported as a pseudogene. The CDR3 spans 16 residues.

The chain combines TRBV6-1 with TRBJ2-3; 8 bases are shared with TRBD2. The junction had 8 bases not matched to a gene; V was cut back by 8 bases and J by 4 bases. Germline loops: CDR1 MNHNS, CDR2 SASEGT. This CDR3 contains 14 residues. In DNA form, the CDR3 reads TGTGCCAGCCTACTAGCGGACGGGGCAGATACGCAGTATTTT. Protein: CASLLADGADTQYF.

This clone was counted a few times. The rearrangement joins TRBV19 to TRBJ2-2, with a weak D call TRBD1 (6 bases). The CDR3 consists of 12 residues. V gave up 9 bases and J gave up 7 bases, with 12 bases separating them. Germline V gene data show CDR1 as LNHDA and CDR2 as SQIVND (reference sequence). CDR3 sequence reads: CASRTGLGELFF. CDR3 coding DNA: TGTGCCAGCAGAACAGGGCTCGGGGAGCTGTTTTTT.

This clone came up a few times. The gene calls are TRBV6-6 and TRBJ2-7; 9 bases align to TRBD1. Germline CDR1 is MNHNY and CDR2 is SVGAGI (reference sequence). Germline trimming cut 4 bases from V and 3 bases from J; bases unmatched to any gene: 4. This CDR3 comprises 14 residues. The CDR3 nucleotides are TGTGCCAGCAGTTTTCGGACAGGGGTCTACGAGCAGTACTTC. It is translated as CASSFRTGVYEQYF.

This chain connects TRBV28 to TRBJ1-5, with D possibly matching TRBD1 (5 bases). This CDR3 spans 15 amino acids. Per germline, CDR1 MDHEN and CDR2 SYDVKM. V lost 7 bases and J 0 bases, leaving 13 bases between the germline ends. The CDR3 spells CASKDQGYSNQPQHF. CDR3 DNA sequence: TGTGCCAGCAAGGACCAGGGTTATAGCAATCAGCCCCAGCATTTT. Combining the CDR3 with reference TRBV28 and TRBJ1-5 gives the whole variable domain DVKVTQSSRYLVKRTGEKVFLECVQDMDHENMFWYRQDPGLGLRLIYFSYDVKMKEKGDIPEGYSVSREKKERFSLILESASTNQTSMYLCASKDQGYSNQPQHFGDGTRLSIL.

Only a few counts were recorded for this clone. This sequence joins TRBV15 and TRBJ2-1; 10 bases align to TRBD2. The germline CDR1 and CDR2 sequences are LNHNV and YYDKDF (reference sequence). V lost 1 base, J lost 9 bases, and 3 bases stayed unmatched. The CDR3 loop spans 14 amino acids. CDR3 sequence (DNA): TGTGCCACCAGCAGAGCCGGGACTAGCGTTGAGCAGTTCTTC. Amino acids: CATSRAGTSVEQFF.

The rearrangement links TRBV27 to TRBJ1-2; D perhaps matches TRBD1 (6 bases). This CDR3 has 14 amino acids. Germline V gives CDR1 MNHEY, CDR2 SMNVEV (reference sequence). Trimming removed 6 bases from V and 7 bases from J, with 18 bases in between. Here the CDR3 DNA reads TGTGCCAGCAGCCTGAACCGGGACATAGGTGGCTACACCTTC. Encoded protein: CASSLNRDIGGYTF.

The genes are TRBV4-2 and TRBJ2-1, with 10 bases matching TRBD2. Germline V lookup: CDR1 LGHNA, CDR2 YNFKEQ. V dropped 9 bases and J dropped 10; count of bases not matched to a gene: 15. The CDR3 runs to 15 residues. The CDR3 sequence is CASYKGPSGSDEQFF. The CDR3 nucleotides read TGTGCCAGTTATAAAGGGCCTAGCGGGAGTGACGAGCAGTTCTTC.

In its sample, this clone was seen once. V gene TRBV11-2 combines with J gene TRBJ1-1; the D is unclear. The V end lost 4 bases, the J end lost 3 bases, and 6 bases lay between the germline ends. CDR1 SGHAT and CDR2 FQNNGV come from the germline V gene. The CDR3 spans 12 residues. The CDR3 region has the DNA TGTGCCAGCAGCTCCCGGGACACTGAAGCTTTCTTT. It translates to CASSSRDTEAFF.

The rearrangement joins TRBV23-1 to TRBJ1-5; TRBD1 aligns across 11 bases. TRBV23-1 is designated an ORF whose function remains uncertain. J lost 1 base, V lost 4 bases, and 0 bases had no gene match. This CDR3 is 15 amino acids long. CDR3 sequence (DNA): TGCGCCAGCAGTCGGGACAGGGGGAGCAATCAGCCCCAGCATTTT. This encodes CASSRDRGSNQPQHF.

The chain combines TRBV6-5 with TRBJ2-1; D remains unclear. The CDR3 extends over 15 amino acids. The germline V gene has CDR1 MNHEY and CDR2 SVGAGI. The germline V and J ends were trimmed by 7 bases and 1 base, with 14 bases remaining between them. CDR3 region: CASKVSLLSYNEQFF. The CDR3, as DNA: TGTGCCAGCAAAGTCAGTCTCCTGTCCTACAATGAGCAGTTCTTC.